The entry below gives a single T cell receptor (beta chain) sequence along with its context. What it binds is unknown. J was trimmed by 8 bases and V by 7 bases; bases with no gene match: 10. Germline assignment: CDR1 GTSNPN and CDR2 SVGIG (reference sequence). This CDR3 has 13 residues. The entry originates in a study of CD8+CD57+ T cells in acquired aplastic anemia. Study-wide points: In CD8+ cells, Simpson's diversity showed no significant difference between patients and controls. Fewer than 35 sequences, all CD8+ CDR3, were shared between patients and controls.

The template for TCR beta VDJ and CDR3 sequence profiling was genomic DNA. In TCRdb, the reads were re-called with MiXCR into one record per CDR3 protein. The sample lists about 190,000 distinct CDR3 sequences, under 70% seen once, with 40% to 55% in the top ten. This chain joins TRBV30 and TRBJ2-1; 8 bases are a match to TRBD1. The sample comprised sorted CD4+, CD8+, or CD8+CD57+ T cells (not recorded which) from PBMCs. This clonotype originated in a human donor with severe aplastic anemia or a healthy control (not recorded which). In DNA form, the CDR3 reads TGTGCCTTGGGGACAGGCGCGGGGTATGAGCAGTTCTTC. It is translated as CALGTGAGYEQFF.